This T cell receptor beta chain was found in a study of blood T cell repertoires in COVID-19. Profiling relied on immunoSEQ multiplex PCR, and the TCRdb table lists in-frame clones only, not all of them. The sample contains 88,000 or so clones, 85% to 90% of which appear only once. The clonotype was recovered from a man aged 55 to 70 with acute or convalescent COVID-19. The sample comprised peripheral blood.

The chain's CDR3 is CASSNRGVVRSGNTIYF. As DNA, the CDR3 is TGTGCCAGTAGTAACAGGGGTGTTGTACGGTCTGGAAACACCATATATTTT. The chain couples TRBV19 to TRBJ1-3, with TRBD1 matching over 7 bases. V shed 4 bases and J 1 base; nucleotides not matched to a gene: 10. Germline assignment: CDR1 LNHDA and CDR2 SQIVND (reference sequence). The CDR3 contains 17 residues.